Below, 18 T cell receptor beta chains from the same sample are listed, as sequenced in a study of cytomegalovirus exposure and HLA in healthy donors. Profiling relied on immunoSEQ multiplex PCR, and the TCRdb table lists in-frame clones only, not all of them. This table holds 150,000 to 200,000 clones, more than 75% found once. The source material was PBMCs. The receptors shown here come from a man in his late teens or twenties in good health and CMV-seropositive.

This clone was seen once. The V and J genes are TRBV21-1 and TRBJ2-7; no check of the table's D call, TRBD1, against the DNA was made. TRBV21-1 is designated a pseudogene. The CDR3 has 17 residues. The CDR3 DNA sequence: TGTGCCAGCAGCAAAGGCTGGTCTCAGGGTAAGACCTACGAGCAGTACTTC. Protein product: CASSKGWSQGKTYEQYF.

The V gene is TRBV7-2, the J gene TRBJ2-7; TRBD1 matches at 8 bases. CDR3 length: 15 residues. Trimming at V came to 6 bases and at J to 3 bases, leaving 10 bases not matched to a gene. Per germline, CDR1 SGHTA and CDR2 FQGNSA. CDR3: CASSLGQGARYEQYF. The CDR3 DNA reads as TGTGCCAGCAGTTTGGGGCAGGGGGCGCGCTACGAGCAGTACTTC.

This chain connects TRBV15 to TRBJ2-2, with 7 nucleotides matching TRBD2. Germline CDR1 is LNHNV and CDR2 is YYDKDF (reference sequence). J lost 1 base, V lost 1 base, and 9 bases had no gene match. The CDR3 extends over 18 amino acids. For the CDR3, the DNA is TGTGCCACCAGCAGAGTTCCGGGCGGGAGACAGAACACCGGGGAGCTGTTTTTT. Its translation is CATSRVPGGRQNTGELFF.

This rearrangement joins TRBV7-2 to TRBJ2-7; D may be TRBD2 (7 bases). CDR1 and CDR2 from the germline V gene are SGHTA and FQGNSA. Trimming shortened V by 3 bases and J by 4 bases, and 22 bases separated the two germline ends. This CDR3 contains 17 residues. CDR3 sequence reads: CASSLGAGVPIPYEQYF. In DNA form, the CDR3 reads TGTGCCAGCAGCTTGGGGGCGGGAGTCCCAATACCGTACGAGCAGTACTTC.

The genes are TRBV27 and TRBJ2-1; a weak D match, TRBD1 (5 bases). V gave up 4 bases and J gave up 6 bases, with 10 bases separating them. Germline V lookup: CDR1 MNHEY, CDR2 SMNVEV (reference sequence). The CDR3 runs to 13 residues. The CDR3 is CASSWSRVNEQFF. The CDR3 coding sequence is TGTGCCAGCAGTTGGAGCAGGGTCAATGAGCAGTTCTTC.

V usage is TRBV7-9 and J usage is TRBJ1-2, with 8 bases matching TRBD1. Germline lookup yields CDR1 SEHNR and CDR2 FQNEAQ (reference sequence). The CDR3 sequence is 16 residues long. The junction had 8 bases not matched to a gene; V was cut back by 5 bases and J by 0 bases. This CDR3 reads CASSPRQGPANYGYTF. The CDR3 DNA reads as TGTGCCAGCAGCCCCAGACAGGGGCCAGCTAACTATGGCTACACCTTC. The full variable domain, in which reference TRBV7-9 and TRBJ1-2 provide the parts outside the CDR3, is DTGVSQNPRHKITKRGQNVTFRCDPISEHNRLYWYRQTLGQGPEFLTYFQNEAQLEKSRLLSDRFSAERPKGSFSTLEIQRTEQGDSAMYLCASSPRQGPANYGYTFGSGTRLTVV.

This clone was counted a few times. The chain recombines TRBV25-1 with TRBJ1-1; D gene unclear. The CDR3 runs 12 residues. Germline assignment: CDR1 MGHDK and CDR2 SYGVNS. Trimming left V 8 bases short and J 8 bases short, with 15 bases between. CDR3 loop: CASSGNSQEAFF. In nucleotides, the CDR3 is TGTGCCAGCTCGGGGAACAGCCAAGAAGCTTTCTTT.

This chain links TRBV6-5 with TRBJ2-1; D is uncertain. CDR1 MNHEY and CDR2 SVGAGI come from the germline V gene. This CDR3 contains 11 residues. V lost 6 bases, J lost 6 bases, and 6 bases lay in between. The chain's CDR3 is CASSRGNEQFF. The CDR3 DNA sequence: TGTGCCAGCAGCCGCGGCAATGAGCAGTTCTTC.

The V and J genes are TRBV2 and TRBJ2-5; D is unresolved. Germline CDR1 and CDR2: SNHLY and FYNNEI. V was pared by 7 bases and J by 4 bases, with 16 bases between. The CDR3 is 14 residues long. CDR3 DNA: TGTGCCAGCACCCTGAACCCTAATGGAGAGACCCAGTACTTC. It specifies CASTLNPNGETQYF. The full variable domain, rest sourced from reference TRBV2 and TRBJ2-5, is EPEVTQTPSHQVTQMGQEVILRCVPISNHLYFYWYRQILGQKVEFLVSFYNNEISEKSEIFDDQFSVERPDGSNFTLKIRSTKLEDSAMYFCASTLNPNGETQYFGPGTRLLVL.

The J gene is TRBJ2-7, the V gene TRBV19, with a tentative D call TRBD1 (6 bases). The V gene's germline CDR1 is LNHDA and CDR2 SQIVND (reference sequence). There are 14 residues in the CDR3. Deletions cut 5 bases from V and 4 bases from J, with 15 bases between. CDR3 sequence reads: CASSSLTGFYEQYF. DNA of the CDR3: TGTGCCAGTAGTTCCCTCACAGGGTTTTACGAGCAGTACTTC.

This chain connects TRBV5-1 to TRBJ2-2; D unresolved. V gave up 0 bases and J gave up 3 bases, with 6 bases separating them. The germline gives CDR1 SGHRS, CDR2 YFSETQ. This CDR3 is built from 14 residues. CDR3 amino acids: CASSLGRDTGELFF. The CDR3 region has the DNA TGCGCCAGCAGCTTGGGCCGCGACACCGGGGAGCTGTTTTTT.

The chain combines TRBV6-1 with TRBJ1-5; no clear D. This CDR3 is built from 12 residues. Looked up from germline, CDR1 is MNHNS and CDR2 is SASEGT. Between the trimmed V and J ends, which lost 8 bases and 1 base, there was a span of 6 bases. The CDR3 reads CASAISNQPQHF. The DNA for the CDR3 is TGTGCCAGCGCTATAAGCAATCAGCCCCAGCATTTT.

This clone occurred once. The chain combines TRBV7-2 with TRBJ2-7; 11 nucleotides agree with TRBD1. Unmatched junction bases numbered 6, after V lost 2 bases and J lost 3 bases. CDR1 SGHTA and CDR2 FQGNSA come from the germline V gene. This CDR3 has 16 amino acids. CDR3 protein: CASSLLGTGGLYEQYF. The CDR3 DNA is TGTGCCAGCAGCTTACTTGGGACAGGGGGTCTCTACGAGCAGTACTTC.

The V gene is TRBV7-8, the J gene TRBJ2-7, with a weak D call TRBD2 (6 bases). CDR1 SGHVS and CDR2 FQNEAQ come from the germline V gene. Trimming removed 4 bases from V and 6 bases from J, with 10 bases in between. This CDR3 is 12 amino acids long. In DNA, the CDR3 is TGTGCCAGCAGCTCAGTCGGGGGCGAGCAGTACTTC. This encodes CASSSVGGEQYF.

The chain couples TRBV30 to TRBJ1-2; no definite D call. V dropped 5 bases and J dropped 2 bases, with 3 bases sitting between them. Germline CDR1 is GTSNPN and CDR2 is SVGIG (reference sequence). The CDR3 sequence is 10 residues long. The CDR3 sequence: CAWENYGYTF. In nucleotides, the CDR3 is TGTGCCTGGGAGAACTATGGCTACACCTTC.

The V gene is TRBV5-4, the J gene TRBJ2-7, with 10 bases fitting TRBD1. This CDR3 is 14 amino acids long. CDR1 and CDR2 (germline): SGHNT, YYREEE (reference sequence). The junction had 0 bases not matched to a gene; V was cut back by 0 bases and J by 3 bases. CDR3 in DNA: TGTGCCAGCAGCTTGGGGACAGGGGGCTACGAGCAGTACTTC. This gives the protein CASSLGTGGYEQYF. Looking up the rest from reference TRBV5-4 and TRBJ2-7 gives the full variable domain: ETGVTQSPTHLIKTRGQQVTLRCSSQSGHNTVSWYQQALGQGPQFIFQYYREEENGRGNFPPRFSGLQFPNYSSELNVNALELDDSALYLCASSLGTGGYEQYFGPGTRLTVT.

J is TRBJ2-7 and V is TRBV5-1; 7 bases fit TRBD1. The CDR3 is 14 residues long. The V gene end was trimmed by 1 base and the J gene end by 4 bases; junction bases not matched to a gene: 5. Germline CDR1 and CDR2: SGHRS and YFSETQ. Here the CDR3 DNA reads TGCGCCAGCAGCTTGTCGGCAGGGGGATACGAGCAGTACTTC. Amino acids: CASSLSAGGYEQYF.

The rearrangement joins TRBV7-9 to TRBJ1-2, with TRBD1 matching 10 bases. This CDR3 contains 15 residues. From germline, CDR1 is SEHNR and CDR2 FQNEAQ (reference sequence). J gave up 8 bases and V 2 bases, and 8 bases lay outside the gene matches. CDR3 protein: CASSLRGDRGRGYTF. Here the CDR3 DNA reads TGTGCCAGCAGCTTAAGGGGAGACAGGGGGCGAGGCTACACCTTC.